The 29 T cell receptor beta chains below all came from one sample that was sequenced in a study of blood T cells in healthy people across ages. PCR was performed a second time for about 6 to 12 cycles using a sample-barcoded 5' primer and a J-beta primer mix. TCRdb reprocessed the 5' RACE reads with MiXCR, giving one entry per CDR3 protein. The sample includes 850,000 to 1,000,000 distinct CDR3 sequences, approximately 49% seen only once; the top ten take over 10%. The sequenced material came from blood. These receptor sequences come from a young man in good health.

In regard to this clonotype: One junction end does not reproduce the germline sequence, and a read error may be involved. The rearrangement joins TRBV5-1 to TRBJ2-7, with D perhaps being TRBD1 or TRBD2 (6 bases each). CDR1 is SGHRS, CDR2 YFSETQ, per germline. This CDR3 contains 15 residues. DNA of the CDR3: TGCGCCGGCAGCTTGGCCGGGGGCCTCTCCTACGAGCAGTACTTC. This sequence encodes CAGSLAGGLSYEQYF.

This rearrangement joins TRBV7-2 to TRBJ2-3; 8 nucleotides line up with TRBD2. The ends lost 5 bases at V and 11 bases at J; junction bases unmatched: 9. Germline values: CDR1 SGHTA, CDR2 FQGNSA. This CDR3 comprises 13 residues. Here the CDR3 reads CASSPLERGRQYF. The CDR3 DNA reads as TGTGCCAGCAGCCCACTCGAGCGGGGGAGGCAGTATTTT.

The chain employs TRBV11-2 and TRBJ2-1; D ambiguous. The CDR3 runs to 16 residues. V was pared by 1 base and J by 0 bases, with 10 bases between. In germline, CDR1 is SGHAT, CDR2 FQNNGV. The CDR3 sequence: CASSLVGTISYNEQFF. Written as DNA, the CDR3 is TGTGCCAGCAGCTTAGTCGGCACCATCTCCTACAATGAGCAGTTCTTC.

This chain links TRBV29-1 with TRBJ2-3; D remains unclear. Trimming pared 4 bases from V and 5 bases from J, leaving 10 bases between. This CDR3 comprises 12 residues. Germline assignment: CDR1 SQVTM and CDR2 ANQGSEA. The CDR3 DNA sequence: TGCAGCGTTGCAGAGATGGAAGATACGCAGTATTTT. It is translated as CSVAEMEDTQYF.

J is TRBJ1-1 and V is TRBV5-1; D gene uncertain. Trimming removed 5 bases from V and 2 bases from J, with 10 bases in between. The CDR3 consists of 13 residues. The germline V gene has CDR1 SGHRS and CDR2 YFSETQ. As DNA, the CDR3 is TGCGCCAGCAGGGAGGGCAGCAACACTGAAGCTTTCTTT. Its translation: CASREGSNTEAFF.

The V gene is TRBV3-1, the J gene TRBJ2-3; D uncertain. CDR3 size: 18 residues. Trimming pared 1 base from V and 0 bases from J, leaving 17 bases between. CDR1 and CDR2 from the germline V gene are LGHDT and YNNKEL (reference sequence). The CDR3 DNA is TGTGCCAGCAGCCAAGGGGCCGGTAGGCTGACTAGCACAGATACGCAGTATTTT. Amino acids: CASSQGAGRLTSTDTQYF.

As to this clonotype: At one of its ends the junction is not consistent with the germline gene, which may arise from a read error. The rearrangement links TRBV6-5 to TRBJ2-1; D not resolved. The germline V gene has CDR1 MNHEY and CDR2 SVGAGI. This CDR3 is 17 amino acids long. CDR3 sequence reads: CVSSYSGSPSSYNEQFF. For the CDR3, the DNA is TGTGTCAGCAGTTACTCAGGCAGCCCGAGCTCCTACAATGAGCAGTTCTTC.

This chain uses TRBV12-3 or TRBV12-4 with TRBJ2-5; 7 nucleotides agree with TRBD2. The J call could be wrong; TRBJ2-7 is a better fit for the DNA end. This CDR3 has 13 amino acids. CDR3 amino acids: CASIGSGWREQYF. The CDR3 nucleotides read TGTGCCAGCATCGGTAGCGGGTGGCGCGAGCAGTACTTC.

Points on this clonotype: At one end the junction does not follow the germline gene, possibly because of a read error. The chain has TRBV27 and TRBJ2-6; D perhaps matches TRBD1 (5 bases). Germline loops: CDR1 MNHEY, CDR2 SMNVEV (reference sequence). This CDR3 contains 17 residues. This chain's CDR3 is CANSLSPGISGANVLTF. For the CDR3, the DNA is TGTGCCAACAGTTTAAGCCCAGGGATCTCTGGGGCCAACGTCCTGACTTTC. Using reference TRBV27 and TRBJ2-6 for the parts outside the CDR3, the full variable domain is EAQVTQNPRYLITVTGKKLTVTCSQNMNHEYMSWYRQDPGLGLRQIYYSMNVEVTDKGDVPEGYKVSRKEKRNFPLILESPSPNQTSLYFCANSLSPGISGANVLTFGAGSRLTVL.

This clonotype was seen only a few times. For the CDR3, the DNA is TGTGCCAGCTCACCTAGACTAGCGGGGACCACAGATACGCAGTATTTT. Protein product: CASSPRLAGTTDTQYF. The chain has TRBV18 and TRBJ2-3, with TRBD2 matching over 11 bases. The CDR3 has 16 amino acids. The V and J ends lost 3 bases and 2 bases, in that order; junction bases with no gene match: 4. Germline V gene lookup returns CDR1 KGHSH and CDR2 LQKENI.

This clonotype appeared many times. This sequence joins TRBV20-1 and TRBJ1-2; D not certain. Germline CDR1 reads DFQATT; CDR2 reads SNEGSKA (reference sequence). This CDR3 region has 12 residues. V was shortened by 3 bases and J by 0 bases, with 5 bases between the two germline ends. CDR3 sequence reads: CSASVANYGYTF. CDR3 in DNA: TGCAGTGCTAGCGTAGCTAACTATGGCTACACCTTC.

This rearrangement joins TRBV7-3 to TRBJ2-3; D remains ambiguous. Germline V gives CDR1 SGHTA, CDR2 FQGTGA. This CDR3 is 13 amino acids long. The V and J ends lost 2 bases and 5 bases respectively, with 8 bases between them. The DNA of the CDR3 is TGTGCCAGCAGCTTACCCGTCGAAGATACGCAGTATTTT. Encoded protein: CASSLPVEDTQYF.

The rearrangement uses TRBV20-1 and TRBJ2-7, with TRBD2 identical over 14 bases. The CDR3 runs 16 residues. The V segment lost 5 bases and the J segment 4 bases; nucleotides outside the gene matches: 10. In germline, CDR1 is DFQATT, CDR2 SNEGSKA (reference sequence). The CDR3 region has the DNA TGCAGTGCTGGGAGAAGTTGGACTAGCGGGGGGTACGAGCAGTACTTC. Translation gives CSAGRSWTSGGYEQYF.

This clonotype was counted only a few times. This chain connects TRBV4-1 to TRBJ1-6; D gene ambiguous. The V end lost 0 bases, the J end lost 7 bases, and 13 bases lay between the germline ends. Germline loops: CDR1 MGHRA, CDR2 YSYEKL. There are 16 residues in the CDR3. CDR3 in amino acids: CASSQDWGMGNSPLHF. Here the CDR3 DNA reads TGCGCCAGCAGCCAAGATTGGGGAATGGGGAATTCACCCCTCCACTTT.

The V call is TRBV20-1, the J call TRBJ2-1, with TRBD2 matching 11 bases. The CDR3 is 17 amino acids. The germline V gene has CDR1 DFQATT and CDR2 SNEGSKA (reference sequence). With V trimmed by 4 bases and J by 2 bases, 10 bases remained unmatched. CDR3 coding DNA: TGCAGTGCTAATGACTTAGCGGGGGGGACTACCTACAATGAGCAGTTCTTC. Translation: CSANDLAGGTTYNEQFF.

This clonotype was picked up a small number of times. V gene TRBV2 combines with J gene TRBJ2-3, with D tentatively TRBD2 (6 bases). This CDR3 contains 13 residues. Germline V gene data show CDR1 as SNHLY and CDR2 as FYNNEI. The V end lost 7 bases, the J end lost 5 bases, and 13 bases lay between the germline ends. The CDR3 loop is CASNAGRGDTQYF. For the CDR3, the DNA is TGTGCCAGCAATGCGGGGCGAGGAGATACGCAGTATTTT.

The genes are TRBV27 and TRBJ1-1, with D possibly being TRBD1 (6 bases). The CDR3 has 15 amino acids. V lost 3 bases to trimming and J lost 4 bases, with 15 bases between them. CDR1 and CDR2 from the germline V gene are MNHEY and SMNVEV (reference sequence). The chain's CDR3 is CASSFFGGPGTEAFF. Here the CDR3 DNA reads TGTGCCAGCAGTTTCTTCGGGGGGCCGGGCACTGAAGCTTTCTTT.

The chain joins TRBV7-9 to TRBJ1-1; 7 bases are shared with TRBD1. CDR1 SEHNR and CDR2 FQNEAQ come from the germline V gene (reference sequence). This CDR3 spans 13 amino acids. Trimming took 8 bases from V and 7 from J; bases not matched to a gene: 10. CDR3 nucleotide sequence: TGTGCCAGCGGGGGACAGCGTTACCATGAAGCTTTCTTT. Translating it yields CASGGQRYHEAFF. The complete variable domain, with remaining parts taken from reference TRBV7-9 and TRBJ1-1, reads DTGVSQNPRHKITKRGQNVTFRCDPISEHNRLYWYRQTLGQGPEFLTYFQNEAQLEKSRLLSDRFSAERPKGSFSTLEIQRTEQGDSAMYLCASGGQRYHEAFFGQGTRLTVV.

This chain connects TRBV9 to TRBJ2-3; D assignment may be TRBD1 or TRBD2 (5 bases each). Trimming cost V 4 bases and J 0 bases, with 18 bases left between them. This CDR3 is built from 17 residues. Per the germline V gene, CDR1 is SGDLS and CDR2 is YYNGEE. In nucleotides, the CDR3 is TGTGCCAGCAGCCCACCCTCGGGACCATCTAGCACAGATACGCAGTATTTT. It yields the protein CASSPPSGPSSTDTQYF.

This clonotype was recorded a few times. The J gene is TRBJ1-2, the V gene TRBV4-3, with TRBD1 matching 8 bases. Germline loops: CDR1 LGHNA, CDR2 YSLEER. This CDR3 spans 16 amino acids. The trim removed 2 bases at V and 5 bases at J, leaving 10 bases unmatched. The CDR3 spells CASSQKGQGFVYGYTF. The CDR3 coding sequence is TGCGCCAGCAGCCAAAAAGGACAGGGCTTCGTATATGGCTACACCTTC.

The J gene is TRBJ2-5, the V gene TRBV4-1, with TRBD1 as a possible D gene (5 bases). The DNA end lines up better with TRBJ2-1; the J call may be wrong. The V gene's germline CDR1 is MGHRA and CDR2 YSYEKL. CDR3 length: 14 residues. CDR3 amino acids: CASSPGRGQETQFF. The CDR3 DNA is TGCGCCAGCAGCCCCGGTAGGGGCCAAGAGACCCAGTTCTTC.

The CDR3 sequence is CASSQIHLGELFF. The CDR3 DNA sequence: TGCGCCAGCAGCCAAATCCACTTGGGTGAACTGTTTTTT. This rearrangement joins TRBV4-1 to TRBJ1-4; D gene ambiguous. The CDR3 length is 13 residues. V was clipped by 2 bases and J by 12 bases, with 13 bases between them. CDR1 is MGHRA, CDR2 YSYEKL, per germline.

About this clonotype: A read error may be the cause here, since a much bigger clone is one base away. This sequence joins TRBV4-3 and TRBJ2-5; D ambiguous. The V and J ends lost 4 bases and 4 bases respectively, with 16 bases between them. This CDR3 spans 15 amino acids. Germline V gene data show CDR1 as LGHNA and CDR2 as YSLEER. The CDR3, as DNA: TGCGCCAGCAGCCTAAATCCAGCCTGGGGAGAGACCCAGTACTTC. Translating gives CASSLNPAWGETQYF.

V gene TRBV12-3 or TRBV12-4 combines with J gene TRBJ1-4; D is unclear. Trimming removed 6 bases at V and 5 bases at J, with 16 bases between. CDR3 length: 15 amino acids. This CDR3 is CASSHEVTDNEKLFF. For the CDR3, the DNA is TGTGCCAGCAGCCATGAGGTGACTGACAATGAAAAACTGTTTTTT.

The chain uses TRBV7-9 and TRBJ1-4, with D unresolved. The length of the CDR3 is 15 residues. CDR1 and CDR2 (germline): SEHNR, FQNEAQ (reference sequence). Trimming pared 1 base from V and 5 bases from J, leaving 11 bases between. The CDR3 sequence is CASSLEGQWNEKLFF. In DNA, the CDR3 is TGTGCCAGCAGCTTAGAGGGTCAGTGGAATGAAAAACTGTTTTTT.

This clonotype has more than one count but fewer than ten. The V and J genes are TRBV7-9 and TRBJ2-7; D remains ambiguous. Germline V gives CDR1 SEHNR, CDR2 FQNEAQ (reference sequence). V lost 1 base and J lost 6, with 10 bases in between. The CDR3 is made up of 13 amino acids. CDR3 nucleotide sequence: TGTGCCAGCAGCTTAGACCCCTTCCCCGAGCAGTACTTC. As protein: CASSLDPFPEQYF.

This clonotype was counted at least ten times. The chain is built from TRBV5-5 and TRBJ2-7; D perhaps matches TRBD1 (6 bases). V gave up 7 bases and J gave up 0 bases, with 14 bases separating them. Germline V gene data show CDR1 as SGHKS and CDR2 as YYEKEE (reference sequence). The CDR3 covers 14 residues. In DNA, the CDR3 is TGTGCCAGCTCGACGCAGGGGAACTCCTACGAGCAGTACTTC. Encoded protein: CASSTQGNSYEQYF.

This clonotype showed up just a few times. The chain has TRBV6-2 or TRBV6-3 and TRBJ1-2; TRBD1 might be the D (5 bases). V lost 2 bases to trimming and J lost 5 bases, with 12 bases between them. The CDR3 loop spans 14 amino acids. Germline V gives CDR1 MNHEY, CDR2 SVGEGT. CDR3 DNA: TGTGCCAGCAGTTACCGGAAGGAGGGGTATGGCTACACCTTC. This codes for CASSYRKEGYGYTF.

This clonotype came up a few times. The genes are TRBV7-2 and TRBJ2-5; 12 positions agree with TRBD2. Germline V gives CDR1 SGHTA, CDR2 FQGNSA. The CDR3 runs 17 residues. The J segment lost 11 bases and the V segment lost 1 base, leaving 14 bases of the junction unmatched. The CDR3 DNA sequence: TGTGCCAGCAGCTTAGGAGGACTAGCGGGGATCAACAATGAGCAGTACTTC. Residues: CASSLGGLAGINNEQYF.